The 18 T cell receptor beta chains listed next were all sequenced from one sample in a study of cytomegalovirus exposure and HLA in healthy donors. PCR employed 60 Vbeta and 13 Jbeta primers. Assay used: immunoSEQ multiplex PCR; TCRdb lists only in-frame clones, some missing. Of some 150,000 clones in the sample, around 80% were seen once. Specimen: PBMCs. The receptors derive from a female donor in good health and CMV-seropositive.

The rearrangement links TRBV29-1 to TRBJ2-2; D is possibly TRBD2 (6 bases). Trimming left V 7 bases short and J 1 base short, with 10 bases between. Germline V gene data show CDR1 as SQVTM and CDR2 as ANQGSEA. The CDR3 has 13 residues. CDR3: CSGGLRNTGELFF. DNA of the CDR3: TGCAGCGGGGGACTGAGGAACACCGGGGAGCTGTTTTTT.

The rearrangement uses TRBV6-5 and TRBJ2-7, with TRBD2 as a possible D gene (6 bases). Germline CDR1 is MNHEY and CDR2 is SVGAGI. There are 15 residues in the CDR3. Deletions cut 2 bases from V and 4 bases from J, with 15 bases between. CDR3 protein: CASSYGGRKLYEQYF. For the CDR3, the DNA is TGTGCCAGCAGTTACGGAGGGAGGAAGTTGTACGAGCAGTACTTC.

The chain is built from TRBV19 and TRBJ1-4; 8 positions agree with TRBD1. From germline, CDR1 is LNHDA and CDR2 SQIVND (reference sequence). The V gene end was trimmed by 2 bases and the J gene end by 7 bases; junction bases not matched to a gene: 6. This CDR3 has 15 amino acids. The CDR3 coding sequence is TGTGCCAGTAGTATACGACAGGGGTTAGGTGAAAAACTGTTTTTT. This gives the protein CASSIRQGLGEKLFF.

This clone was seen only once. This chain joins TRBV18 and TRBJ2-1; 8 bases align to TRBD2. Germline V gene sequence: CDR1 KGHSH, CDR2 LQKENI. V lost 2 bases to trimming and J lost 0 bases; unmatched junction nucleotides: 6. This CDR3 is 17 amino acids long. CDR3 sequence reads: CASSPSLRGASYNEQFF. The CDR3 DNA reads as TGTGCCAGCTCACCATCTTTGCGGGGGGCCTCCTACAATGAGCAGTTCTTC.

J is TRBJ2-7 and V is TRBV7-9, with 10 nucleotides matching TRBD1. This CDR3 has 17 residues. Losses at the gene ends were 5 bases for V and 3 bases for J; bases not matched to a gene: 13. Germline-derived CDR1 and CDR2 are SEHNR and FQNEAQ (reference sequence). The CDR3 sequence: CASSHVRYRDRGYEQYF. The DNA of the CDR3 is TGTGCCAGCAGCCATGTTAGGTACCGGGACAGGGGCTACGAGCAGTACTTC.

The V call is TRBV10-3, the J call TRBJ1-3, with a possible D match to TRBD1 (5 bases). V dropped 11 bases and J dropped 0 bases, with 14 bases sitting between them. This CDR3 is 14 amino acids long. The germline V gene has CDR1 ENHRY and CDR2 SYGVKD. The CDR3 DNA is TGTGCCTCCTATGGGGGGTCCTCTGGAAACACCATATATTTT. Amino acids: CASYGGSSGNTIYF.

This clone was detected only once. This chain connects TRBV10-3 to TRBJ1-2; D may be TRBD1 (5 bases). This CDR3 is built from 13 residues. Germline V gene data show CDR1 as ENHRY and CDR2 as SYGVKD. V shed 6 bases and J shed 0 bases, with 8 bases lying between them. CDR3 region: CAIRGEANYGYTF. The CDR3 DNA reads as TGTGCCATCAGAGGGGAGGCTAACTATGGCTACACCTTC.

The CDR3 reads CASSTQTVQNTGELFF. The DNA of the CDR3 is TGTGCCAGCAGCACCCAGACAGTGCAGAACACCGGGGAGCTGTTTTTT. The chain uses TRBV5-4 and TRBJ2-2, with a weak D call TRBD1 (5 bases). V was trimmed by 4 bases and J by 1 base, leaving 14 bases between them. CDR1 SGHNT and CDR2 YYREEE come from the germline V gene (reference sequence). CDR3 length equals 16 residues.

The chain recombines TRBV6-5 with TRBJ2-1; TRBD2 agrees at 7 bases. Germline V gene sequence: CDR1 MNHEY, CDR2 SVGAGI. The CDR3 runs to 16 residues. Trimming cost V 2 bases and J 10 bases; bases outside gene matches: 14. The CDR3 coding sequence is TGTGCCAGCAGTTACACGACTAGCCCCCTAGGCAGCGAGCAGTTCTTC. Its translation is CASSYTTSPLGSEQFF.

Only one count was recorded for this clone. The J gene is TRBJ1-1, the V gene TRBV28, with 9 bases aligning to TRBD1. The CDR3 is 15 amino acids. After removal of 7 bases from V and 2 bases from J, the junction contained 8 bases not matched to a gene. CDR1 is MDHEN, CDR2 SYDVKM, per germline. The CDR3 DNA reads TGTGCCAGCACTCCAACGGGACAGGGTAACACTGAAGCTTTCTTT. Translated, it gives CASTPTGQGNTEAFF. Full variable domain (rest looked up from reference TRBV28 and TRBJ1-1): DVKVTQSSRYLVKRTGEKVFLECVQDMDHENMFWYRQDPGLGLRLIYFSYDVKMKEKGDIPEGYSVSREKKERFSLILESASTNQTSMYLCASTPTGQGNTEAFFGQGTRLTVV.

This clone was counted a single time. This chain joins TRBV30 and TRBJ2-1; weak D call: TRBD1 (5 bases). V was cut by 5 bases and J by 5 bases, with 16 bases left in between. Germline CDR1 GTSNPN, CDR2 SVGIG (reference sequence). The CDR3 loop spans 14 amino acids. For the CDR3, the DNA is TGTGCCTGGGGGGCATGGAATACGAACAATGAGCAGTTCTTC. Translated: CAWGAWNTNNEQFF.

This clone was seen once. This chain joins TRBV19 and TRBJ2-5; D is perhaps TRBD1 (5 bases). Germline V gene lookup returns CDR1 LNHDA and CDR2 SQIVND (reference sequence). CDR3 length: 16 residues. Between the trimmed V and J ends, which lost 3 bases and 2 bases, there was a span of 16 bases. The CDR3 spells CASSIFVTALQETQYF. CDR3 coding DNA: TGTGCCAGTAGTATCTTTGTGACAGCCTTACAAGAGACCCAGTACTTC.

The CDR3 loop reads CASSQFIAGGLYEQYF. CDR3 sequence (DNA): TGTGCCAGCAGCCAATTCATAGCGGGAGGTCTCTACGAGCAGTACTTC. The V gene is TRBV4-2, the J gene TRBJ2-7; TRBD2 matches at 10 bases. The germline V gene has CDR1 LGHNA and CDR2 YNFKEQ. Germline trimming cut 2 bases from V and 3 bases from J; bases unmatched to any gene: 7. The CDR3 sequence is 16 residues long.

The CDR3 DNA follows: TGTGCCAGCAGCTCCGCAGGGGCCGAGGGGTACAATGAGCAGTTCTTC. Protein sequence: CASSSAGAEGYNEQFF. The gene calls are TRBV25-1 and TRBJ2-1; D is possibly TRBD1 (6 bases). The CDR3 runs 16 residues. V lost 6 bases to trimming and J lost 4 bases, with 19 bases between them. From germline, CDR1 is MGHDK and CDR2 SYGVNS.

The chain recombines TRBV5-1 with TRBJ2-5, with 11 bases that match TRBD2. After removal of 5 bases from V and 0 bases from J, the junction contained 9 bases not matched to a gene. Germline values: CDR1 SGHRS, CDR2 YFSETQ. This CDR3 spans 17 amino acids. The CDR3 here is CASSKASGGPNQETQYF. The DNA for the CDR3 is TGCGCCAGCAGTAAGGCTAGCGGGGGGCCGAACCAAGAGACCCAGTACTTC. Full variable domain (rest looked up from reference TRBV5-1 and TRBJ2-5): KAGVTQTPRYLIKTRGQQVTLSCSPISGHRSVSWYQQTPGQGLQFLFEYFSETQRNKGNFPGRFSGRQFSNSRSEMNVSTLELGDSALYLCASSKASGGPNQETQYFGPGTRLLVL.

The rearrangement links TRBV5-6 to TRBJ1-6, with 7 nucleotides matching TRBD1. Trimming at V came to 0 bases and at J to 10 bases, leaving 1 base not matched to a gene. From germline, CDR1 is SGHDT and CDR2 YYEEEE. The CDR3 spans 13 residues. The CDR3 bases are TGTGCCAGCAGCTTGGACAGGGGATCACCCCTCCACTTT. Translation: CASSLDRGSPLHF.

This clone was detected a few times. The CDR3 sequence: CASSPIRGRGYNEQFF. Here the CDR3 DNA reads TGTGCCAGCAGTCCAATTAGGGGGCGCGGCTACAATGAGCAGTTCTTC. The V gene is TRBV7-6, the J gene TRBJ2-1, with 7 bases lining up with TRBD1. Losses at the gene ends were 6 bases for V and 3 bases for J; bases not matched to a gene: 11. This CDR3 has 16 residues. Germline CDR1 reads SGHVS; CDR2 reads FNYEAQ.

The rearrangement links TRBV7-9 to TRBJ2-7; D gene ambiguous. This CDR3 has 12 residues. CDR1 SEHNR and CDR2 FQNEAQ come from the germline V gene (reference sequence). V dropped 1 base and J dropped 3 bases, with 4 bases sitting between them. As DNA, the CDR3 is TGTGCCAGCAGCTTAGTTAGCTACGAGCAGTACTTC. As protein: CASSLVSYEQYF.